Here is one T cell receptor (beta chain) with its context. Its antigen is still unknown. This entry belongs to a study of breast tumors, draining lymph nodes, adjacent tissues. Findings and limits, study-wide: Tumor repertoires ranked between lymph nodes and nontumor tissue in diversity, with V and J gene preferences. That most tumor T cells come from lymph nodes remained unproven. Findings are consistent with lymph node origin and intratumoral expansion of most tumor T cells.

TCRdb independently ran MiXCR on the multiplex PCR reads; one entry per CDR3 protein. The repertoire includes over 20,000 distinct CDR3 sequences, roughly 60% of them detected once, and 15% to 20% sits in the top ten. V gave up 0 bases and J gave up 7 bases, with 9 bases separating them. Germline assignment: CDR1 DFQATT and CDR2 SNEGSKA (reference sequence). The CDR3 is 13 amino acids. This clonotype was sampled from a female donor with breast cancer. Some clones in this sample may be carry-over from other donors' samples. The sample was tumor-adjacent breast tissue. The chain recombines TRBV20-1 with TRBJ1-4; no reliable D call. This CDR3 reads CSARDPTTEKLFF. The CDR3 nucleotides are TGCAGTGCTAGAGATCCGACCACTGAAAAACTGTTTTTT.